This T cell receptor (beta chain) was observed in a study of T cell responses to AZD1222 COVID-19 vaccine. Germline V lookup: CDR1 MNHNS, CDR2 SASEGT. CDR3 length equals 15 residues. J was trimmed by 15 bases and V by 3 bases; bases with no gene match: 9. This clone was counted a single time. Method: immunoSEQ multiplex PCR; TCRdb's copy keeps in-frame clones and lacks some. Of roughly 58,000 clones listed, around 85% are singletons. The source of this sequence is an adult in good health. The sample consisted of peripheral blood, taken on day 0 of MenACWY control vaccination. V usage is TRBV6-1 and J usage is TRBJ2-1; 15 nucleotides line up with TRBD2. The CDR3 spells CASSESGLAGGSRFF. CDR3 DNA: TGTGCCAGCAGTGAGTCGGGACTAGCGGGAGGAAGTCGGTTCTTC.